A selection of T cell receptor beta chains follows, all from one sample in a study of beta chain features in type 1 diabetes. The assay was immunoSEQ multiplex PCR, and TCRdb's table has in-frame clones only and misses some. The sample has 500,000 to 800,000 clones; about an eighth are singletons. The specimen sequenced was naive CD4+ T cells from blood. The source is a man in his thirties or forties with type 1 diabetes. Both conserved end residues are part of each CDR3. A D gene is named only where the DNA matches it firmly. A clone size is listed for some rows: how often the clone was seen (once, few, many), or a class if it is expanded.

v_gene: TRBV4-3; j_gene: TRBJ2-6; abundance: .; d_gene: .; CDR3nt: TGCGCCAGCAGCCTCAGGGTTTCTGGGGCCAACGTCCTGACTTTC; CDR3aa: CASSLRVSGANVLTF
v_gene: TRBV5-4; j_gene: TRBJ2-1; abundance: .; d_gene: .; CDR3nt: TGTGCCAGCAGCTTGGGGACTTTAGGGGTAGGCGAGCAGTTCTTC; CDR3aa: CASSLGTLGVGEQFF
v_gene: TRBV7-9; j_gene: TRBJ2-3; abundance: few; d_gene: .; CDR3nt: TGTGCCAGCAGCTTAGTACGGCAGAACACAGATACGCAGTATTTT; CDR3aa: CASSLVRQNTDTQYF
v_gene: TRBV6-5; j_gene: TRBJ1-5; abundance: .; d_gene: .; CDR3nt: TGTGCCAGCAGTTATTCCAGGGGCTATCAGCCCCAGCATTTT; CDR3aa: CASSYSRGYQPQHF
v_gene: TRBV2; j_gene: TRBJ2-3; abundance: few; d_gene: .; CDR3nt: TGTGCCAGCAGTGGGGTGTTGGGGGGAAGTACGCAGTATTTT; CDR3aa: CASSGVLGGSTQYF
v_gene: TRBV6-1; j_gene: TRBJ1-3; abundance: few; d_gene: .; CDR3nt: TGTGCCAGCAGTGAAGCGAGGACGTTGACTGGAAACACCATATATTTT; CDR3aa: CASSEARTLTGNTIYF
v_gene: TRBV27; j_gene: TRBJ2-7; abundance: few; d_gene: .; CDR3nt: TGTGCCAGCAGTCCTTTTCGGGACGGCGCATACGAGCAGTACTTC; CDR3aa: CASSPFRDGAYEQYF
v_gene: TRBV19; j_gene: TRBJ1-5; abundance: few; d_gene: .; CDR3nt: TGTGCCAGTAGGCTCAGGGGAGGAGATCAGCCCCAGCATTTT; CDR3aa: CASRLRGGDQPQHF
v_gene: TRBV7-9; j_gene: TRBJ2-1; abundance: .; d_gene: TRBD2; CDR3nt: TGTGCCAGCACCGGACTAGCGGGGTACAATGAGCAGTTCTTC; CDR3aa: CASTGLAGYNEQFF
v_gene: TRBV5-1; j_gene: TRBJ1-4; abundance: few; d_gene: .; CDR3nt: TGCGCCAGCAGCTATGACAGTGCAACTAATGAAAAACTGTTTTTT; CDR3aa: CASSYDSATNEKLFF
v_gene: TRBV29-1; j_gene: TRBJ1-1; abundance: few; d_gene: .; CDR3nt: TGCAGCGTTGAAACGCCAGAGAACACTGAAGCTTTCTTT; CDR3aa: CSVETPENTEAFF
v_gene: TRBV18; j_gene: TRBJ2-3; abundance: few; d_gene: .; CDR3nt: TGTGCCAGCTCACCACCCTGGCGGATTAGCACAGATACGCAGTATTTT; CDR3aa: CASSPPWRISTDTQYF
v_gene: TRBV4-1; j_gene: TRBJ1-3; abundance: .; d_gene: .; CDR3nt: TGCGCCAGCAGCCAATCCGGGACGGACTCTGGAAACACCATATATTTT; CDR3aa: CASSQSGTDSGNTIYF